A selection of T cell receptor beta chains follows, all from one sample in a study of T-cell memory formation after mild COVID-19. MiXCR, run by TCRdb on the 5' RACE reads, gives a single entry per CDR3 protein. The sample includes 360,000 or so distinct CDR3 sequences, around 30% of them seen just once. The specimen sequenced was PBMCs or a T cell subset sorted from them (not recorded which). Every receptor here comes from an adult woman who had mild COVID-19 (a few samples of this study predate the infection). Cell type and time point are not known. CDR3s include the opening cysteine and the closing phenylalanine or tryptophan. Fields, in order: CDR3 protein, CDR3 DNA, J gene, V gene, D gene, clone size. A D gene is named only where the DNA matches it firmly. The listing skips clone size in some rows; elsewhere it reads once, few, many or a size class.

CASSEGQGNTEAFF	TGCGCCAGCAGCGAGGGACAGGGCAACACTGAAGCTTTCTTT	TRBJ1-1	TRBV5-1	TRBD1	.
CASRYPGTFSGNTIYF	TGTGCCAGCAGATACCCCGGGACCTTCTCTGGAAACACCATATATTTT	TRBJ1-3	TRBV2	.	.
CASSPRNNEQFF	TGCGCCAGCAGCCCACGAAACAATGAGCAGTTCTTC	TRBJ2-1	TRBV5-1	.	few
CATSREGSLQETQYF	TGTGCCACCAGCAGAGAGGGCAGCCTTCAAGAGACCCAGTACTTC	TRBJ2-5	TRBV15	.	.
CAIGDSGSPYNEQFF	TGTGCCATCGGGGATAGCGGGAGTCCCTACAATGAGCAGTTCTTC	TRBJ2-1	TRBV10-3	TRBD2	.
CASRETGNTGELFF	TGTGCCAGTAGGGAGACGGGGAACACCGGGGAGCTGTTTTTT	TRBJ2-2	TRBV19	.	.
CASSPRLAGVEGETQYF	TGTGCCAGCAGCCCCCGACTAGCGGGAGTGGAGGGAGAGACCCAGTACTTC	TRBJ2-5	TRBV11-3	TRBD2	once
CASSMAGGSYNEQFF	TGTGCCAGCAGCATGGCGGGGGGCTCCTACAATGAGCAGTTCTTC	TRBJ2-1	TRBV6-5	TRBD2	few
CASSVAGGPGEGSTEAFF	TGTGCCAGCAGCGTAGCTGGGGGACCAGGGGAAGGGAGCACTGAAGCTTTCTTT	TRBJ1-1	TRBV9	.	.
CASRLSTSGKETQYF	TGCGCCAGCAGACTGTCGACTAGCGGGAAAGAGACCCAGTACTTC	TRBJ2-5	TRBV5-1	TRBD2	few
CSAGDRDRVYEQYF	TGCAGTGCCGGGGACCGGGACAGAGTATACGAGCAGTACTTC	TRBJ2-7	TRBV20-1	TRBD1	few
CASSPPVAYEQYF	TGTGCCAGCTCACCACCGGTCGCCTACGAGCAGTACTTC	TRBJ2-7	TRBV18	.	.
CASSLPGVSEQYF	TGTGCCAGCAGCCTCCCGGGGGTCTCCGAGCAGTACTTC	TRBJ2-7	TRBV7-9	.	.
CAIGGTSYNEQFF	TGTGCCATCGGGGGGACAAGTTACAATGAGCAGTTCTTC	TRBJ2-1	TRBV10-3	.	few
CASSFTDRGLYEQYF	TGTGCCAGCAGCTTTACCGACAGGGGACTCTACGAGCAGTACTTC	TRBJ2-7	TRBV7-9	TRBD1	few
CASSYHHLGTTHYGYTF	TGTGCCAGCAGTTACCACCACCTGGGGACAACTCACTATGGCTACACCTTC	TRBJ1-2	TRBV6-5	.	.
CARRAGEQFF	TGCGCTCGGCGAGCCGGTGAGCAGTTCTTC	TRBJ2-1	TRBV2	.	.
CASSSQLERLEQFF	TGTGCCAGCAGTTCCCAACTAGAACGCCTTGAGCAGTTCTTC	TRBJ2-1	TRBV6-1	.	.
CASSPDGSSYEQYF	TGTGCCAGCAGCCCGGACGGAAGCTCCTACGAGCAGTACTTC	TRBJ2-7	TRBV7-3	.	few
CASSQVPSGRAIGRPDTQYF	TGCGCCAGCAGCCAAGTTCCTAGCGGGAGGGCCATCGGCCGTCCAGATACGCAGTATTTT	TRBJ2-3	TRBV4-3	TRBD2	.
CASSSGGAAGANVLTF	TGTGCCAGTAGTAGCGGGGGGGCCGCCGGGGCCAACGTCCTGACTTTC	TRBJ2-6	TRBV13	TRBD2	.
CASSQDEAGGFEQYF	TGTGCCAGCAGCCAAGATGAAGCGGGGGGTTTCGAGCAGTACTTC	TRBJ2-7	TRBV4-2	TRBD2	.
CASSLEAPPLHF	TGCGCCAGCAGCTTGGAGGCGCCACCCCTCCACTTT	TRBJ1-6	TRBV5-1	.	.
CASNSAGSRQETQYF	TGTGCCAGCAACTCGGCAGGGAGCCGTCAAGAGACCCAGTACTTC	TRBJ2-5	TRBV9	.	.
CASSAEGTEAFF	TGCGCCAGCAGCGCCGAAGGCACTGAAGCTTTCTTT	TRBJ1-1	TRBV5-1	.	.
CASIQHYNLAGVYNEQFF	TGTGCCAGCATTCAACATTACAACCTAGCGGGAGTCTACAATGAGCAGTTCTTC	TRBJ2-1	TRBV6-5	TRBD2	many
CSVAFPTGELFF	TGCAGCGTTGCTTTCCCTACCGGGGAGCTGTTTTTT	TRBJ2-2	TRBV29-1	.	few
CASSPDRGRGSQPQHF	TGTGCCAGCTCACCCGACAGGGGAAGGGGTAGTCAGCCCCAGCATTTT	TRBJ1-5	TRBV18	TRBD1	.
CATSDLRGRSRNEQFF	TGTGCCACCAGTGACTTGCGCGGGAGGTCGAGGAATGAGCAGTTCTTC	TRBJ2-1	TRBV24-1	TRBD2	few
CASSISGGASYEQYF	TGTGCCAGCAGTATTAGCGGGGGGGCCTCTTACGAGCAGTACTTC	TRBJ2-7	TRBV12-3/TRBV12-4	TRBD2	few
CASSPPGRGGGYTF	TGTGCCAGCAGCCCCCCGGGCAGGGGGGGAGGCTACACCTTC	TRBJ1-2	TRBV4-2	TRBD1	few
CASSLTGSYGQFF	TGTGCCAGCAGCTTAACCGGGAGTTATGGGCAGTTCTTC	TRBJ2-1	TRBV7-8	.	many
CASSHGPVDTEAFF	TGTGCCAGCAGTCACGGGCCGGTGGACACTGAAGCTTTCTTT	TRBJ1-1	TRBV7-8	.	.
CASSHDTGNSEQYF	TGTGCCAGCAGCCACGATACGGGAAACTCCGAGCAGTACTTC	TRBJ2-7	TRBV3-1	.	few
CASSDGVTSGNSPLHF	TGTGCCAGCAGTGATGGAGTTACAAGCGGTAATTCACCCCTCCACTTT	TRBJ1-6	TRBV6-1	.	.
CASSFGQGRTEAFF	TGTGCCAGCAGCTTCGGACAGGGTCGGACTGAAGCTTTCTTT	TRBJ1-1	TRBV7-2	TRBD1	many
CASSQVDSPIEKLFF	TGCGCCAGCAGCCAAGTTGACAGCCCCATCGAAAAACTGTTTTTT	TRBJ1-4	TRBV4-1	.	few
CATGSPSVDTQYF	TGTGCCACCGGATCCCCCTCGGTAGATACGCAGTATTTT	TRBJ2-3	TRBV7-9	.	.
CAWSPRSYEQYF	TGTGCCTGGAGTCCCCGTAGCTACGAGCAGTACTTC	TRBJ2-7	TRBV30	.	.
CASSFFLAGRGAHEQFF	TGTGCCAGCAGTTTTTTCCTAGCGGGACGGGGGGCACATGAGCAGTTCTTC	TRBJ2-1	TRBV12-3/TRBV12-4	TRBD2	.
CAWSKGNSPLHF	TGTGCCTGGAGTAAGGGTAATTCACCCCTCCACTTT	TRBJ1-6	TRBV30	.	.
CATSRDGSGSYYEQFF	TGTGCCACCAGCAGAGATGGGAGCGGGAGTTATTATGAGCAGTTCTTC	TRBJ2-1	TRBV15	TRBD2	many
CASSWTSGTGETQYF	TGTGCCAGCAGCTGGACCTCGGGGACGGGGGAGACCCAGTACTTC	TRBJ2-5	TRBV5-4	.	few
CSVERDRGEYF	TGCAGCGTTGAGCGGGACAGAGGGGAGTATTTT	TRBJ2-3	TRBV29-1	.	many
CASSPRAGGFDEQYF	TGTGCCAGCAGCCCCCGAGCGGGGGGCTTCGACGAGCAGTACTTC	TRBJ2-7	TRBV3-1	TRBD2	.
CASILGTVKTDTQYF	.	TRBJ2-3	TRBV5-1	.	few
CASSHPRTGGNEKLFF	TGTGCCAGCAGCCACCCAAGGACAGGGGGGAATGAAAAACTGTTTTTT	TRBJ1-4	TRBV3-1	TRBD1	.
CASSLVGAHNEQFF	TGTGCCAGCAGTTTAGTGGGGGCCCACAATGAGCAGTTCTTC	TRBJ2-1	TRBV12-3/TRBV12-4	.	.